The T cell receptor beta chain under discussion was sequenced for a study of blood T cell repertoires in COVID-19 (dated by TCRdb to about 2020). Regarding the complete study: Samples covering the acute and convalescent phases of COVID-19 were provided by collaborators in the United States, Italy and Spain. The material from the prospective study consisted of cDNA or gDNA derived from T cells, B-cell-depleted T cells, or PBMCs. The dataset comprised deeply sampled blood TCRbeta repertoires from subjects exposed to, actively infected with, or recovered from COVID-19. A freely available public database, intended as a resource for researchers studying the immune response to SARS-CoV-2, is where the repertoires were released. Samples came from the ongoing ImmuneRACE study (first 160 participants) plus 1,254 subjects from 6 global collaborators. Sample metadata almost always included a de-identified subject ID, COVID-19 status, age in years and sex. Where available, HLA class I and class II types were obtained from metadata supplied by the sample provider rather than from assay-based typing.

As to this clone: It lacks a known antigen. No much larger clone is present one base from it, and per-base qualities are unavailable.

As encoded in the germline V gene, CDR1 is MDHEN while CDR2 is SYDVKM. Trimming accounts for 5 bases at V and 0 bases at J, while the number of junction bases matched to no gene is 6. From its cysteine to its phenylalanine, the CDR3 spans 16 amino acids. Of all the DNA, just the CDR3 is kept, 48 bases in frame from base 1. Paper-wide results and their limitations: The quantity of clinical and demographic metadata differed by source and by participant and was supplied without curation.

Enrolling through a virtual design, the prospective study's participants ranged in age from roughly 18 to 90 years and lived across about two dozen United States geographic areas. Cohort assignment in the prospective study relied on participant-reported clinical history from a screening survey and a study questionnaire. For ImmuneRACE Cohort 3, a participant was defined as recovered based on two consecutive negative NP/OP PCR tests, clearance by a healthcare professional, or resolution of symptoms. In the prospective study, mobile phlebotomists collected whole blood, serum and a nasopharyngeal or oropharyngeal swab from each participant. Participants in the prospective study had the option to provide additional blood draws and questionnaires over a roughly 2-month period. Before DNA extraction, blood samples from the prospective study were shipped at room temperature or frozen. TCRbeta CDR3 regions were amplified from genomic DNA by means of the immunoSEQ Assay, a bias-controlled multiplex PCR. In the paper's pipeline: Within the assay, amplification of reference gene primers was used to estimate how many nucleated cells each sample contained. Sequence reads were collapsed and filtered to measure the absolute abundance of every unique TCRbeta CDR3 rearrangement. For each sample, productive Simpson clonality was calculated by taking the square root of Simpson's diversity index across productive rearrangements. The source is immuneACCESS, and TCRdb retained only in-frame sequences with V and J called. Part of the clones is not carried over; for the studies checked, unresolved V genes explain less than half of this, and the remainder is unexplained. D and trimming come from the DNA, and the V and J calls and clone size come from that table. The sample profile shows 150,000 or so clones; roughly 79% of them were found once. The ten largest clonotypes hold roughly 2.9% of the sample.

The specimen was PBMCs or T cells enriched from blood (not recorded which). The receptor chain draws on TRBV28 and TRBJ2-1, with 8 central nucleotides matching TRBD1. The clonotype originates from a woman aged 50 to 65 who had recovered from COVID-19. The CDR3 is CASSGGTGGSYNEQFF. The DNA sequence reads TGTGCCAGCAGTGGGGGGACAGGTGGCTCCTACAATGAGCAGTTCTTC.